This T cell receptor (beta chain) was identified in a study of control samples from healthy donors and cancer patients. TCRdb's copy holds only in-frame clones and misses some; the assay was immunoSEQ multiplex PCR. The table records over 100,000 clones, 90% of them present only once. The origin of this receptor is a human donor in good health. The donor label of this sample is uncertain. The sequencing input was blood.

Here the CDR3 DNA reads TGTGCCAGCAGCTACTCACAGGGGAACGGCTACACCTTC. It translates to CASSYSQGNGYTF. The chain uses TRBV14 and TRBJ1-2, with 7 bases that match TRBD1. Germline V gives CDR1 SGHDN, CDR2 FVKESK. V lost 5 bases and J lost 8; bases outside the gene matches: 8. This CDR3 has 13 residues.